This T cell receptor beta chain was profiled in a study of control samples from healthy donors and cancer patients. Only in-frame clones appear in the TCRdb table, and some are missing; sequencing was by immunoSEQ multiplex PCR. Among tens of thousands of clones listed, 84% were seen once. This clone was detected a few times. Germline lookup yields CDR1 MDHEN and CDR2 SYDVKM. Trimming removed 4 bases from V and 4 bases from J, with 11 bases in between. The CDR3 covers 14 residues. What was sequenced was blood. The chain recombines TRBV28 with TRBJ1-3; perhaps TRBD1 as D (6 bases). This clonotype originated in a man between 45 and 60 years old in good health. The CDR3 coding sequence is TGTGCCAGCAGTTCCACAGGGTCAGGAAACACCATATATTTT. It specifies CASSSTGSGNTIYF.